These T cell receptor beta chains were read from a single sample in a study of shared clonotypes between healthy human individuals. Profiling relied on immunoSEQ multiplex PCR, and the TCRdb table lists in-frame clones only, not all of them. The profile shows about 2.4 million clones, roughly 93% of them singletons. Sequenced: naive CD4+ T cells from PBMCs. Receptors originate from a man aged 18 to 29 in good health. Some clones in this sample may be carry-over from other donors' samples. The CDR3 runs from the conserved cysteine through the conserved F or W. D genes are given only for firm matches. Only part of the rows carry a size: once, few, many, or a class if the clone is expanded.

TRBJ2-7	.	TRBV5-1	TRBD2	TGCGCCAGCAGCTTGGATGCGGGAGGGCCCTACGAGCAGTACTTC	CASSLDAGGPYEQYF
TRBJ2-3	.	TRBV19	.	TGTGCCAGTAGTATCTCAGATACGCAGTATTTT	CASSISDTQYF
TRBJ1-1	once	TRBV2	.	TGTGCCAGCAGTGGAGATACCACTGAAGCTTTCTTT	CASSGDTTEAFF
TRBJ2-1	.	TRBV4-1	TRBD2	TGCGCCAGCAGCCGGACTAGCGGGATTGGGGATGAGCAGTTCTTC	CASSRTSGIGDEQFF
TRBJ1-3	.	TRBV28	.	TGTGCCAGCAGTTCGCGGACTCAAAACACCATATATTTT	CASSSRTQNTIYF
TRBJ2-3	.	TRBV28	TRBD2	TGTGCCAGCAGCCCTCCCGGGCTAGCGGGGAACACAGATACGCAGTATTTT	CASSPPGLAGNTDTQYF
TRBJ2-7	once	TRBV7-8	TRBD2	TGTGCCAGCAGCTTAGCGGGACTAGCTTCCGAGCAGTACTTC	CASSLAGLASEQYF
TRBJ1-2	.	TRBV28	.	TGTGCCAGCAGTTTATACCCCGGACCCTATGGCTACACCTTC	CASSLYPGPYGYTF
TRBJ2-7	.	TRBV28	TRBD1	TGTGCCAGCGGGACAGGCCCGAGTAGGTCCTACGAGCAGTACTTC	CASGTGPSRSYEQYF
TRBJ1-3	.	TRBV7-9	.	TGTGCCAGCAGCTTTTATATAGTTCGGGATGAAGGAAACACCATATATTTT	CASSFYIVRDEGNTIYF
TRBJ2-1	.	TRBV5-1	TRBD2	TGCGCCAGCAGCCGCCTAGCGGGAGGGCCCGGGGAGCAGTTCTTC	CASSRLAGGPGEQFF
TRBJ2-7	once	TRBV7-3	.	TGTGCCAGCAGCTTATTTGCTCGGTGGTCGGGACCCTACGAGCAGTACTTC	CASSLFARWSGPYEQYF
TRBJ2-6	.	TRBV7-6	.	TGTGCCAGCAGCGCAGACAGCTCTGGGGCCAACGTCCTGACTTTC	CASSADSSGANVLTF
TRBJ2-1	.	TRBV5-1	.	TGCGCCAGCGGACTTCTAGCATCCTACAATGAGCAGTTCTTC	CASGLLASYNEQFF
TRBJ2-6	.	TRBV9	TRBD1	TGTGCCAGCAGGGACAGGGCAACGGGGTCTGGGGCCAACGTCCTGACTTTC	CASRDRATGSGANVLTF
TRBJ2-1	.	TRBV27	.	TGTGCCAGCAGGTTTTTTGAGGGGAGGAATGAGCAGTTCTTC	CASRFFEGRNEQFF
TRBJ2-7	.	TRBV20-1	.	TGCAGTGCTAGGAGGGACTACGAGCAGTACTTC	CSARRDYEQYF
TRBJ2-7	.	TRBV28	.	TGTGCCAGCACCTTTTTGGGGCCCCGATACGAGCAGTACTTC	CASTFLGPRYEQYF
TRBJ2-1	.	TRBV28	TRBD2	TGTGCCAGCAGTCAATCTAGCGGATCCTACAATGAGCAGTTCTTC	CASSQSSGSYNEQFF
TRBJ2-5	.	TRBV4-2	.	TGTGCCAGCAGCTCCCTCCCACCGGGGGAGACCCAGTACTTC	CASSSLPPGETQYF
TRBJ1-1	.	TRBV21-1	.	TGTGCCAGCAGCAGTACCGGGACAAAGAACACTGAAGCTTTCTTT	CASSSTGTKNTEAFF
TRBJ1-5	.	TRBV2	.	TGTGCCAGCAGTGATGGACAGAATCAGCCCCAGCATTTT	CASSDGQNQPQHF
TRBJ1-3	.	TRBV4-1	.	TGCGCCAGCAGCCAGCAAGGGGGGGGAAACACCATATATTTT	CASSQQGGGNTIYF
TRBJ1-4	.	TRBV4-1	.	TGCGCCAGCAGCCAATGGGTAGAGTCTAATGAAAAACTGTTTTTT	CASSQWVESNEKLFF
TRBJ1-5	.	TRBV2	.	TGTGCCAGCAAGGAGACAACAAATAGCAATCAGCCCCAGCATTTT	CASKETTNSNQPQHF
TRBJ2-2	.	TRBV28	TRBD2	TGTGCCAGCATTCTCGGGAGGGGAACCGGGGAGCTGTTTTTT	CASILGRGTGELFF
TRBJ1-2	.	TRBV6-5	.	TGTGCCAGCAGTTACTCGAGAAGTAATTCAGGCTCCGGCTACACCTTC	CASSYSRSNSGSGYTF
TRBJ2-3	.	TRBV5-1	TRBD1	TGCGCCAGCATACCGGGACAGGGCGCAGATACGCAGTATTTT	CASIPGQGADTQYF